These 11 T cell receptor beta chains were all obtained from the same sample, sequenced in a study of blood T cell repertoires in COVID-19. Generated by immunoSEQ multiplex PCR, the TCRdb table keeps only in-frame clones and is missing some. The table lists 130,000 or so clones, approximately 88% of them singletons. The sequencing input was peripheral blood. Every receptor here comes from a man between 45 and 60 years old with acute or convalescent COVID-19.

The chain combines TRBV7-2 with TRBJ2-5; no clear D. CDR3 length equals 14 residues. V was shortened by 1 base and J by 2 bases, with 8 bases between the two germline ends. The germline gives CDR1 SGHTA, CDR2 FQGNSA. The chain's CDR3 is CASSLGYRQETQYF. CDR3 DNA sequence: TGTGCCAGCAGCTTAGGGTACCGGCAAGAGACCCAGTACTTC.

The rearrangement links TRBV7-6 to TRBJ2-7; 7 nucleotides align to TRBD1. The CDR3 totals 14 residues. CDR1 and CDR2 from the germline V gene are SGHVS and FNYEAQ. The J segment lost 5 bases and the V segment lost 5 bases, leaving 9 bases of the junction unmatched. CDR3 region: CASSPGQSVDEQYF. In DNA, the CDR3 is TGTGCCAGCAGCCCGGGACAGAGTGTTGACGAGCAGTACTTC.

The chain links TRBV10-3 to TRBJ1-1; 9 bases line up with TRBD1. The germline gives CDR1 ENHRY, CDR2 SYGVKD. The J segment lost 4 bases and the V segment lost 3 bases, leaving 3 bases of the junction unmatched. This CDR3 is built from 14 residues. This CDR3 is CAISERQGVTEAFF. The DNA for the CDR3 is TGTGCCATCAGTGAACGACAGGGGGTCACTGAAGCTTTCTTT.

This clone appeared a few times. The V and J genes are TRBV30 and TRBJ1-6, with 7 nucleotides matching TRBD1. CDR3 length: 13 amino acids. The germline gives CDR1 GTSNPN, CDR2 SVGIG (reference sequence). Trimming took 8 bases from V and 6 from J; bases not matched to a gene: 7. In DNA, the CDR3 is TGTGCCACTGCGACAGGGTCTAATTCACCCCTCCACTTT. It translates to CATATGSNSPLHF.

The CDR3 DNA reads TGTGCCAGCAGCTTGCCCGGGGGAGATGGCTACACCTTC. Amino acids: CASSLPGGDGYTF. J is TRBJ1-2 and V is TRBV7-9, with D possibly being TRBD1 (5 bases). The V gene lost 3 bases and the J gene lost 6 bases, with 11 bases spanning the gap. Germline CDR1 reads SEHNR; CDR2 reads FQNEAQ (reference sequence). The CDR3 sequence is 13 residues long.

V gene TRBV15 combines with J gene TRBJ2-5; 9 bases line up with TRBD2. V trimming: 8 bases; J trimming: 4 bases; junction bases outside the gene matches: 14. Germline CDR1 reads LNHNV; CDR2 reads YYDKDF (reference sequence). CDR3 length equals 16 residues. The CDR3 DNA is TGTGCCACCTCCTTGGGTAGCGGGAGAGGGGGAGAGACCCAGTACTTC. Its translation is CATSLGSGRGGETQYF.

This rearrangement joins TRBV11-3 to TRBJ2-4; D possibly corresponds to TRBD1 (5 bases). Trimming took off 5 bases at V and 6 bases at J, with 17 bases between the two ends. The germline gives CDR1 SGHNT, CDR2 YENEEA. There are 15 residues in the CDR3. Written as DNA, the CDR3 is TGTGCCAGCAGCCCCAGTCCCCCTCAGGGAAACATTCAGTACTTC. Translating gives CASSPSPPQGNIQYF.

This clone was seen just once. V gene TRBV24-1 combines with J gene TRBJ1-5, with TRBD1 as a possible D gene (5 bases). There are 15 residues in the CDR3. Germline V gives CDR1 KGHDR, CDR2 SFDVKD. Trimming stripped 9 bases from V and 4 bases from J, with 18 bases between. CDR3 sequence reads: CATQSSQGQNQPQHF. CDR3 DNA sequence: TGTGCCACCCAGTCGTCGCAGGGCCAGAATCAGCCCCAGCATTTT.

The V gene is TRBV2, the J gene TRBJ1-4; 7 bases fit TRBD1. This CDR3 spans 15 amino acids. With 7 bases clipped from V and 4 bases from J, the junction kept 9 bases outside the gene matches. CDR1 and CDR2 from the germline V gene are SNHLY and FYNNEI. CDR3 region: CASTLLTGNNEKLFF. In DNA form, the CDR3 reads TGTGCCAGCACCCTTCTGACAGGGAATAATGAAAAACTGTTTTTT.

The genes are TRBV6-2 or TRBV6-3 and TRBJ1-5; D gene uncertain. V lost 5 bases to trimming and J lost 7 bases, with 15 bases between them. This CDR3 region has 14 residues. Per germline, CDR1 MNHEY and CDR2 SVGEGT. The CDR3 loop is CASSPRPLAQPQHF. DNA for the CDR3: TGTGCCAGCAGTCCGAGGCCCCTTGCCCAGCCCCAGCATTTT.

This clone was seen a handful of times. V is TRBV18 and J is TRBJ1-3; TRBD1 aligns across 7 bases. With 2 bases clipped from V and 0 bases from J, the junction kept 10 bases outside the gene matches. The length of the CDR3 is 18 residues. The germline CDR1 and CDR2 sequences are KGHSH and LQKENI. The DNA of the CDR3 is TGTGCCAGCTCACCAATGGGGACAGTTGGGGTCTCTGGAAACACCATATATTTT. Amino acids: CASSPMGTVGVSGNTIYF.